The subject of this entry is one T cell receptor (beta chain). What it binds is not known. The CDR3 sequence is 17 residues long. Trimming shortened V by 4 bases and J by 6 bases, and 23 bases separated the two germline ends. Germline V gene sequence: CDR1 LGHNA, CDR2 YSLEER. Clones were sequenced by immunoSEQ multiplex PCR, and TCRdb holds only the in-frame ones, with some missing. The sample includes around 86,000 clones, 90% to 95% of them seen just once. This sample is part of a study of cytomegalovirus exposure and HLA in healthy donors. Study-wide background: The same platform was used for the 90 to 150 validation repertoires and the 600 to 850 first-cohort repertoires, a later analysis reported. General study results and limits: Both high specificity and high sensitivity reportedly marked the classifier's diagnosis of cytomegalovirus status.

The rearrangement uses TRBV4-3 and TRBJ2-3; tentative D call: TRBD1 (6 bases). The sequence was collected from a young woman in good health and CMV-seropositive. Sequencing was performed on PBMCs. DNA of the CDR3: TGCGCCAGCAGCCCCCAGGGGCGCCATGGCCTGATGGATACGCAGTATTTT. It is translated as CASSPQGRHGLMDTQYF.